One and the same sample provided the 22 T cell receptor beta chains below, sequenced in a study of OX40 agonist ivuxolimab in advanced cancers. Preparation of the library involved the immunoSEQ multiplex PCR assay. Held by TCRdb, this immuneACCESS table contains in-frame sequences only and omits some clones. Under half of the omission traces to an unresolved V gene where checked; the cause of the rest is unknown. In all, the sample holds some 28,000 clones, and approximately 84% of those were seen once. The ten largest clonotypes hold roughly 31% of the sample. Sample: CD4+ or CD8+ T cells sorted from blood, taken in a trial of the OX40 agonist ivuxolimab. These receptor sequences come from an adult with an advanced solid tumor such as melanoma, head and neck, liver or kidney cancer.

This clone has a single count. The genes are TRBV6-5 and TRBJ2-5, with D perhaps TRBD1 (5 bases). With 2 bases removed from V and 3 bases from J, the gap between germline ends came to 7 bases. This CDR3 has 13 residues. From germline, CDR1 is MNHEY and CDR2 SVGAGI. CDR3 amino acids: CASSYKGKETQYF. In nucleotides, the CDR3 is TGTGCCAGCAGTTACAAGGGGAAAGAGACCCAGTACTTC.

The rearrangement uses TRBV9 and TRBJ2-5; 13 nucleotides align to TRBD2. The CDR3 totals 18 residues. J was trimmed by 5 bases and V by 4 bases; bases with no gene match: 14. Germline V gene lookup returns CDR1 SGDLS and CDR2 YYNGEE. The CDR3 is CASSPRSTSGGAWETQYF. The CDR3 nucleotides read TGTGCCAGCAGCCCCCGTTCTACTAGCGGGGGGGCGTGGGAGACCCAGTACTTC.

J is TRBJ2-1 and V is TRBV4-1; D is perhaps TRBD1 (6 bases). V lost 6 bases, J lost 8 bases, and 8 bases lay in between. Germline values: CDR1 MGHRA, CDR2 YSYEKL. The CDR3 spans 11 residues. The CDR3 sequence is CASRGAHEQFF. CDR3 DNA: TGCGCCAGCAGGGGGGCACATGAGCAGTTCTTC.

The genes are TRBV7-9 and TRBJ1-1; D call uncertain. The V gene lost 5 bases and the J gene lost 6 bases, with 19 bases spanning the gap. The CDR3 runs 15 residues. CDR1 SEHNR and CDR2 FQNEAQ come from the germline V gene (reference sequence). In nucleotides, the CDR3 is TGTGCCAGCAGCCAAGTTAAAGGTACCGACTCTGAAGCTTTCTTT. This codes for CASSQVKGTDSEAFF.

The chain couples TRBV5-4 to TRBJ2-1; D is unresolved. This CDR3 is 14 amino acids long. CDR1 SGHNT and CDR2 YYREEE come from the germline V gene (reference sequence). Trimming cost V 0 bases and J 8 bases, with 12 bases left between them. CDR3 sequence (DNA): TGTGCCAGCAGCTTGGGAGAAGGGCAGGATGAGCAGTTCTTC. Its translation is CASSLGEGQDEQFF.

This sequence joins TRBV11-2 and TRBJ2-5; TRBD1 matches at 7 bases. J was trimmed by 1 base and V by 1 base; bases with no gene match: 12. The germline gives CDR1 SGHAT, CDR2 FQNNGV. This CDR3 has 18 residues. CDR3 DNA sequence: TGTGCCAGCAGCTTAGGACACTCAGGGGGAGAGGTCCAAGAGACCCAGTACTTC. As protein: CASSLGHSGGEVQETQYF.

V is TRBV6-1 and J is TRBJ2-2, with 7 bases fitting TRBD1. Germline assignment: CDR1 MNHNS and CDR2 SASEGT. The junction had 2 bases not matched to a gene; V was cut back by 4 bases and J by 9 bases. The CDR3 extends over 12 amino acids. CDR3 sequence reads: CASSGDSWELFF. The CDR3 nucleotides read TGTGCCAGCAGTGGGGACAGCTGGGAGCTGTTTTTT.

The chain uses TRBV7-6 and TRBJ1-2; maybe TRBD1 (6 bases). The V end lost 2 bases, the J end lost 6 bases, and 25 bases lay between the germline ends. CDR1 is SGHVS, CDR2 FNYEAQ, per germline. The CDR3 has 18 residues. In nucleotides, the CDR3 is TGTGCCAGCAGCTTATTGGCCGGCTGGGAGGGGAAGGGGGATGGCTACACCTTC. It yields the protein CASSLLAGWEGKGDGYTF.

The chain combines TRBV5-1 with TRBJ2-1; D is perhaps TRBD1 (6 bases). This CDR3 is built from 16 residues. The V gene's germline CDR1 is SGHRS and CDR2 YFSETQ. The V end was cut by 1 base, the J end by 4 bases, with 15 bases between. Here the CDR3 DNA reads TGCGCCAGCAGCTTGCTCCTGGACAGATTGTACAATGAGCAGTTCTTC. Protein: CASSLLLDRLYNEQFF.

This clone was counted once. V usage is TRBV27 and J usage is TRBJ1-1; D call uncertain. CDR1 and CDR2 (germline): MNHEY, SMNVEV (reference sequence). This CDR3 contains 14 residues. V was pared by 7 bases and J by 1 base, with 13 bases between. The CDR3 nucleotides are TGTGCCAGCAATACCCTCCGGGGGAACACTGAAGCTTTCTTT. It yields the protein CASNTLRGNTEAFF.

The chain uses TRBV6-5 and TRBJ2-1; no firm D call. Trimming took off 2 bases at V and 4 bases at J, with 12 bases between the two ends. Germline CDR1 is MNHEY and CDR2 is SVGAGI. CDR3 length equals 15 residues. In DNA, the CDR3 is TGTGCCAGCAGTTACGTGGGCAGCCCGTACAATGAGCAGTTCTTC. Translated, it gives CASSYVGSPYNEQFF.

This clone appeared a few times. The gene calls are TRBV2 and TRBJ1-5; tentatively, D is TRBD1 (5 bases). From germline, CDR1 is SNHLY and CDR2 FYNNEI. Trimming cost V 4 bases and J 7 bases, with 17 bases left between them. This CDR3 has 15 residues. CDR3 in DNA: TGTGCCAGCAGTGGGGGCGTGGCAGGGCGGCAGCCCCAGCATTTT. It yields the protein CASSGGVAGRQPQHF.

The J gene is TRBJ2-5, the V gene TRBV21-1. TRBV21-1 represents a pseudogene. The CDR3 length is 16 residues. The CDR3, as DNA: TGTGCCAGCAGCCCCCACGCAAGGGAAAAACAAGAGACCCAGTACTTC. Encoded protein: CASSPHAREKQETQYF.

The chain has TRBV5-6 and TRBJ1-1; no clear D gene. V was cut by 1 base and J by 2 bases, with 6 bases left in between. The CDR3 length is 13 residues. CDR1 is SGHDT and CDR2 is YYEEEE in the germline V gene. CDR3: CASSLLRNTEAFF. Here the CDR3 DNA reads TGTGCCAGCAGCTTGCTCAGAAACACTGAAGCTTTCTTT.

The chain links TRBV30 to TRBJ1-3, with D unresolved. CDR3 length equals 12 residues. The ends were cut back, 4 bases at V and 0 bases at J, with 4 bases in the middle. Germline CDR1 is GTSNPN and CDR2 is SVGIG (reference sequence). DNA for the CDR3: TGTGCCTGGATGGCCTCTGGAAACACCATATATTTT. Translating gives CAWMASGNTIYF.

This chain connects TRBV7-8 to TRBJ1-1, with 7 bases fitting TRBD1. Per the germline V gene, CDR1 is SGHVS and CDR2 is FQNEAQ. CDR3 length: 17 residues. Trimming removed 4 bases from V and 0 bases from J; junction bases left unmatched: 11. CDR3 region: CASSWRQGSTVNTEAFF. Written as DNA, the CDR3 is TGTGCCAGCAGCTGGCGACAGGGCAGTACGGTGAACACTGAAGCTTTCTTT.

V is TRBV5-1 and J is TRBJ2-7; 9 bases are a match to TRBD1. Germline trimming cut 4 bases from V and 2 bases from J; bases unmatched to any gene: 16. Looked up from germline, CDR1 is SGHRS and CDR2 is YFSETQ. CDR3 size: 18 residues. The CDR3 is CASSASGQGSSRTYEQYF. Here the CDR3 DNA reads TGCGCCAGCAGCGCGTCGGGACAGGGCTCTTCCAGGACCTACGAGCAGTACTTC.

V gene TRBV5-5 combines with J gene TRBJ1-1; D gene uncertain. The CDR3 is 15 residues long. Germline assignment: CDR1 SGHKS and CDR2 YYEKEE (reference sequence). V lost 4 bases, J lost 6 bases, and 19 bases lay in between. The CDR3 loop reads CASSQVKGTDSEAFF. The CDR3 DNA follows: TGTGCCAGCAGCCAAGTTAAAGGTACCGACTCTGAAGCTTTCTTT. Combining the CDR3 with reference TRBV5-5 and TRBJ1-1 gives the whole variable domain DAGVTQSPTHLIKTRGQQVTLRCSPISGHKSVSWYQQVLGQGPQFIFQYYEKEERGRGNFPDRFSARQFPNYSSELNVNALLLGDSALYLCASSQVKGTDSEAFFGQGTRLTVV.

The CDR3 here is CASKQDYEQYF. The CDR3 DNA follows: TGTGCCAGTAAACAGGACTACGAGCAGTACTTC. This chain uses TRBV6-1 with TRBJ2-7; a weak D match, TRBD1 (5 bases). Germline lookup yields CDR1 MNHNS and CDR2 SASEGT. Trimming left V 9 bases short and J 3 bases short, with 9 bases between. There are 11 residues in the CDR3.

A few counts support this clone. The chain recombines TRBV7-9 with TRBJ2-7; 7 nucleotides agree with TRBD2. This CDR3 is 14 amino acids long. V was pared by 5 bases and J by 3 bases, with 7 bases of the junction left unmatched. Germline V CDR1 and CDR2: SEHNR, FQNEAQ (reference sequence). The CDR3 nucleotides are TGTGCCAGCAGCCCGCCGGGAGGAATCTACGAGCAGTACTTC. Protein product: CASSPPGGIYEQYF.

The rearrangement links TRBV6-6 to TRBJ2-1, with TRBD2 matching over 7 bases. Germline lookup yields CDR1 MNHNY and CDR2 SVGAGI (reference sequence). This CDR3 is built from 16 residues. J lost 8 bases, V lost 7 bases, and 17 bases had no gene match. This CDR3 reads CASTVTGTIFFHEQFF. The CDR3 DNA reads as TGTGCCAGCACCGTGACCGGGACTATATTTTTCCATGAGCAGTTCTTC.

This clone has just one count. The J gene is TRBJ2-3, the V gene TRBV28, with TRBD2 as a possible D gene (6 bases). From germline, CDR1 is MDHEN and CDR2 SYDVKM. The CDR3 consists of 16 residues. V lost 2 bases to trimming and J lost 4 bases, with 16 bases between them. The CDR3 reads CASSLSLGTEADTQYF. For the CDR3, the DNA is TGTGCCAGCAGTTTAAGTTTGGGGACTGAGGCAGATACGCAGTATTTT.